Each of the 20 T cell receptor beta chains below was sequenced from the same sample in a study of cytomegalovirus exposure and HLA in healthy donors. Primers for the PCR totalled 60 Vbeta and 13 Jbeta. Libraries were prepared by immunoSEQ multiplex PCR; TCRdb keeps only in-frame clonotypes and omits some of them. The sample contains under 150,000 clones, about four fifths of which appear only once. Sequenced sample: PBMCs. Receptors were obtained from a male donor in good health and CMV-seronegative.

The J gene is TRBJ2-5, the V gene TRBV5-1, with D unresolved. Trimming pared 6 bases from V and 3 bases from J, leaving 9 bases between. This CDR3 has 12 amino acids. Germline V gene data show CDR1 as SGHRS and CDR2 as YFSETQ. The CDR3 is CASISFEETQYF. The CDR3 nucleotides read TGCGCCAGCATTAGCTTCGAAGAGACCCAGTACTTC. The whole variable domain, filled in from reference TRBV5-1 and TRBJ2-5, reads KAGVTQTPRYLIKTRGQQVTLSCSPISGHRSVSWYQQTPGQGLQFLFEYFSETQRNKGNFPGRFSGRQFSNSRSEMNVSTLELGDSALYLCASISFEETQYFGPGTRLLVL.

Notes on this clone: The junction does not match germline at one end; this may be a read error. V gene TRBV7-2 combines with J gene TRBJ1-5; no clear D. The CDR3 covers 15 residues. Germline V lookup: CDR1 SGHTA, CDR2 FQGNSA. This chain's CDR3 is CSSSPREGSNQPQHF. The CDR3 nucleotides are TGTTCCAGCAGCCCGAGGGAAGGCAGCAATCAGCCCCAGCATTTT.

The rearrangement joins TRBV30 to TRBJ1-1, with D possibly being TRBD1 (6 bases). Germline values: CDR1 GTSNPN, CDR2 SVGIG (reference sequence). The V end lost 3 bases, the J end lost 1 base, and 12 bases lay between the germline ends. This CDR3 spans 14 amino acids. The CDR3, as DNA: TGTGCCTGGAGAGGGGGACACCAGAACACTGAAGCTTTCTTT. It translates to CAWRGGHQNTEAFF.

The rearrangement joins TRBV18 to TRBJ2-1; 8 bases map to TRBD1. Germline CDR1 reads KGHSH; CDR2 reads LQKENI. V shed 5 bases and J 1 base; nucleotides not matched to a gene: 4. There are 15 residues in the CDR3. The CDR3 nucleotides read TGTGCCAGCTCAACCGGGACAGGTTCCTACAATGAGCAGTTCTTC. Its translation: CASSTGTGSYNEQFF.

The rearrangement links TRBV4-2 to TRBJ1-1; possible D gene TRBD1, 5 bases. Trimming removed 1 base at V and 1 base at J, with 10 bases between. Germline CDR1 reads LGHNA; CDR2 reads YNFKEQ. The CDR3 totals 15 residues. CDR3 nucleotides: TGTGCCAGCAGCCAAGGCCCGGGGGAGAACACTGAAGCTTTCTTT. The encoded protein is CASSQGPGENTEAFF.

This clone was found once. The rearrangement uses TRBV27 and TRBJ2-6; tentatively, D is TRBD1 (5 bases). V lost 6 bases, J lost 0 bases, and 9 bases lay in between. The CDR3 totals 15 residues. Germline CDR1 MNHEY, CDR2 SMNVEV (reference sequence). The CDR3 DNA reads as TGTGCCAGCAGGTTACAGGACTCTGGGGCCAACGTCCTGACTTTC. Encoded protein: CASRLQDSGANVLTF.

CDR3 in amino acids: CASSTGTSGEQETQYF. In DNA form, the CDR3 reads TGTGCCAGCAGCACGGGGACTAGCGGGGAGCAAGAGACCCAGTACTTC. The chain combines TRBV11-3 with TRBJ2-5, with 13 bases aligning to TRBD2. Unmatched junction bases numbered 5, after V lost 5 bases and J lost 2 bases. The CDR3 contains 16 residues. The germline V gene has CDR1 SGHNT and CDR2 YENEEA.

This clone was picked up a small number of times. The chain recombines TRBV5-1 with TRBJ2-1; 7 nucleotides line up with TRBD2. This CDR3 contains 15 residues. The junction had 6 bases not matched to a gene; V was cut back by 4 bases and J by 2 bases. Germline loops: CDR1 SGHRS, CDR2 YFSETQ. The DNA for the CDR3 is TGCGCCAGCAGCGGGGGGGTAGTTCCCTACAATGAGCAGTTCTTC. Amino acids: CASSGGVVPYNEQFF.

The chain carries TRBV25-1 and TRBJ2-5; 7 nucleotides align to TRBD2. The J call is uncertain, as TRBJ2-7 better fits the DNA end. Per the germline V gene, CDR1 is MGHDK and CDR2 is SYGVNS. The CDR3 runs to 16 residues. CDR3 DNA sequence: TGTGCCAGCAGTGAAGCTGGGCCGGGGGAGGGATACGAGCAGTACTTC. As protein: CASSEAGPGEGYEQYF.

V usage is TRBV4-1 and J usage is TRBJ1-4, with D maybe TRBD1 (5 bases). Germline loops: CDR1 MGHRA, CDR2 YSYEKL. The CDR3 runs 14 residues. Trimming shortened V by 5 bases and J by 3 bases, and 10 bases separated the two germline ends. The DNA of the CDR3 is TGCGCCAGCAGCGGAGGGGTAGCTAATGAAAAACTGTTTTTT. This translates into CASSGGVANEKLFF.

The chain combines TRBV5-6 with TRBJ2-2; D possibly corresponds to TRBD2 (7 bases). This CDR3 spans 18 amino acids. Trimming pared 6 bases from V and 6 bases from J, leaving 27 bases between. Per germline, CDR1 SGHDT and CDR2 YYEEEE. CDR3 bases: TGTGCCAGCAACAGTCTCCGGGGGGCGTCAGTAGTAGCCGGGGAGCTGTTTTTT. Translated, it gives CASNSLRGASVVAGELFF.

The CDR3 region has the DNA TGCGCCAGCTGCCGGGACACTTCCTACGAGCAGTACTTC. This codes for CASCRDTSYEQYF. The rearrangement links TRBV5-1 to TRBJ2-7; D perhaps matches TRBD1 (6 bases). V lost 7 bases, J lost 1 base, and 12 bases lay in between. There are 13 residues in the CDR3. The V gene's germline CDR1 is SGHRS and CDR2 YFSETQ.

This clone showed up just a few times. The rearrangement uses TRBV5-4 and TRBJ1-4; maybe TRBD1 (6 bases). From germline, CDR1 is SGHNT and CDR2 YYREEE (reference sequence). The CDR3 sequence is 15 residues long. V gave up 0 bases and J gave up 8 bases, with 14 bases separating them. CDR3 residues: CASSLAGQNMEKLFF. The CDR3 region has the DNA TGTGCCAGCAGCTTGGCCGGACAGAACATGGAAAAACTGTTTTTT.

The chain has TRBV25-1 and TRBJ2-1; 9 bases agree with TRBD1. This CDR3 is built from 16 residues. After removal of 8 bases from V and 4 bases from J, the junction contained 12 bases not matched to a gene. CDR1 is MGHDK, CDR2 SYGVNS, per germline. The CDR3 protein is CASWGWGTGRYNEQFF. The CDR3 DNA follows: TGTGCCAGCTGGGGGTGGGGGACAGGGCGGTACAATGAGCAGTTCTTC.

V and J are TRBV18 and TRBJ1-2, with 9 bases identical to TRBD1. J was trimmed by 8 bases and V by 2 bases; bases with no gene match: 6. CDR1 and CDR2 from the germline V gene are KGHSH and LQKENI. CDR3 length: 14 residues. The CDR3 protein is CASSPGTGNYGYTF. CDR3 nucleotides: TGTGCCAGCTCACCAGGGACAGGGAATTACGGCTACACCTTC.

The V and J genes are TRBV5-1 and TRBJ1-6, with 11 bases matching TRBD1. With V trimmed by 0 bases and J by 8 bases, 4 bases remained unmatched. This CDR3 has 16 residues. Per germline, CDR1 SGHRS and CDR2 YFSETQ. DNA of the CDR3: TGCGCCAGCAGCTTGGCTCCGGGACAGGGGGATTCACCCCTCCACTTT. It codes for CASSLAPGQGDSPLHF. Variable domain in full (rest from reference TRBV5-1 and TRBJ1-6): KAGVTQTPRYLIKTRGQQVTLSCSPISGHRSVSWYQQTPGQGLQFLFEYFSETQRNKGNFPGRFSGRQFSNSRSEMNVSTLELGDSALYLCASSLAPGQGDSPLHFGNGTRLTVT.

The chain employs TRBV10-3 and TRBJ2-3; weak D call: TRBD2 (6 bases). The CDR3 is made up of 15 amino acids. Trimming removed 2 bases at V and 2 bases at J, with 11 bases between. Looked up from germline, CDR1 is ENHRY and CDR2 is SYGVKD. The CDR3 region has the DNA TGTGCCATCAGTGAGATTAGCGGCCTCACAGATACGCAGTATTTT. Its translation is CAISEISGLTDTQYF.

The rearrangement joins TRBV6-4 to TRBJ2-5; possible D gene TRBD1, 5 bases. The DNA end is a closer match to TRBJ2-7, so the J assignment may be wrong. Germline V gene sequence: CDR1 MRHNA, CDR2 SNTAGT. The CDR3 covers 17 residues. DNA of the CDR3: TGTGCCAGGCCCCGCCTTTCCGGACACCCATACTCCTACGAGCAGTACTTC. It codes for CARPRLSGHPYSYEQYF.

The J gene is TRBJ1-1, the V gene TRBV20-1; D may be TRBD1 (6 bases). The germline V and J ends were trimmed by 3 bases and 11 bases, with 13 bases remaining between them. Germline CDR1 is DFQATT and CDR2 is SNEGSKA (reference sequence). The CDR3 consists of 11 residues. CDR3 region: CSASMGAMAFF. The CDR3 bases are TGCAGTGCTAGTATGGGGGCAATGGCTTTCTTT.

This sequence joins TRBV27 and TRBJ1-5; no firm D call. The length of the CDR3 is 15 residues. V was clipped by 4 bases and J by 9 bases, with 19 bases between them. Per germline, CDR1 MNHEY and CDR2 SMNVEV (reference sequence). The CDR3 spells CASSSRLGGFWPQHF. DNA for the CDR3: TGTGCCAGCAGTTCACGGCTCGGAGGATTTTGGCCCCAGCATTTT.